The 18 T cell receptor beta chains below all came from one sample that was sequenced in a study of cytomegalovirus exposure and HLA in healthy donors. With 60 Vbeta and 13 Jbeta primers, the PCR was carried out. Assay: immunoSEQ multiplex PCR; the TCRdb copy retains only in-frame clones and omits some. The sample holds about 150,000 clones, about 76% seen once. What was sequenced was PBMCs. These receptors were obtained from a man aged 30-40 years in good health and CMV-seropositive.

This clone was observed a single time. The gene calls are TRBV7-9 and TRBJ2-5, with 8 bases fitting TRBD1. Trimming cost V 7 bases and J 5 bases; bases outside gene matches: 9. Germline values: CDR1 SEHNR, CDR2 FQNEAQ (reference sequence). This CDR3 contains 14 residues. The CDR3: CASNQQGGRETQYF. The CDR3 DNA is TGTGCCAGCAACCAACAGGGGGGAAGGGAGACCCAGTACTTC.

This chain uses TRBV30 with TRBJ2-1; D perhaps matches TRBD1 (5 bases). V lost 4 bases, J lost 4 bases, and 17 bases lay in between. Germline CDR1 reads GTSNPN; CDR2 reads SVGIG (reference sequence). This CDR3 contains 15 residues. CDR3 amino acids: CAWKVAGPRYNEQFF. The CDR3 coding sequence is TGTGCCTGGAAGGTGGCAGGGCCTCGGTACAATGAGCAGTTCTTC.

The chain employs TRBV7-2 and TRBJ1-1; 7 bases match TRBD1. The CDR3 contains 15 residues. V was pared by 6 bases and J by 1 base, with 8 bases of the junction left unmatched. The germline V gene has CDR1 SGHTA and CDR2 FQGNSA. The CDR3 region is CASRPDRVTNTEAFF. In nucleotides, the CDR3 is TGTGCCAGCAGACCCGACAGGGTTACGAACACTGAAGCTTTCTTT.

This clone was found a few times. The rearrangement uses TRBV4-3 and TRBJ2-7; D call uncertain. Germline CDR1 LGHNA, CDR2 YSLEER. Trimming pared 0 bases from V and 2 bases from J, leaving 11 bases between. The CDR3 extends over 15 amino acids. The CDR3 reads CASSQDRDGAYEQYF. CDR3 nucleotides: TGCGCCAGCAGCCAAGATCGAGACGGAGCCTACGAGCAGTACTTC.

V usage is TRBV27 and J usage is TRBJ1-5; 7 bases map to TRBD1. The CDR3 is 15 residues long. Germline V gene sequence: CDR1 MNHEY, CDR2 SMNVEV (reference sequence). The J segment lost 3 bases and the V segment lost 5 bases, leaving 7 bases of the junction unmatched. The CDR3 DNA sequence: TGTGCCAGCAGTAAACAGACAGGGAACAATCAGCCCCAGCATTTT. It is translated as CASSKQTGNNQPQHF.

With regard to this clone: One base separates it from a far larger clone, so it is likely a read error. The chain employs TRBV15 and TRBJ1-1; tentative D call: TRBD1 (6 bases). The CDR3 totals 18 residues. CDR1 is LNHNV and CDR2 is YYDKDF in the germline V gene (reference sequence). Trimming cost V 0 bases and J 2 bases, with 19 bases left between them. CDR3 coding DNA: TGTGCCACCAGCAGAGATTATAAGACAGGCTCACTCAACACTGAAGCTTTCTTT. This gives the protein CATSRDYKTGSLNTEAFF.

In its sample, this clone was seen once. The chain combines TRBV11-2 with TRBJ1-2; D not certain. CDR1 and CDR2 (germline): SGHAT, FQNNGV. The CDR3 has 14 amino acids. Trimming removed 0 bases from V and 4 bases from J, with 9 bases in between. This CDR3 reads CASSLENGSYGYTF. The CDR3 nucleotides are TGTGCCAGCAGCTTAGAAAATGGGAGCTATGGCTACACCTTC.

The chain joins TRBV9 to TRBJ2-7, with 9 bases that match TRBD2. V trimming: 1 base; J trimming: 5 bases; junction bases outside the gene matches: 10. Germline lookup yields CDR1 SGDLS and CDR2 YYNGEE. This CDR3 has 16 amino acids. CDR3 in DNA: TGTGCCAGCAGCGTATCGGCTAGCGGGATGATTAACGAGCAGTACTTC. Protein sequence: CASSVSASGMINEQYF. Looking up the rest from reference TRBV9 and TRBJ2-7 gives the full variable domain: DSGVTQTPKHLITATGQRVTLRCSPRSGDLSVYWYQQSLDQGLQFLIQYYNGEERAKGNILERFSAQQFPDLHSELNLSSLELGDSALYFCASSVSASGMINEQYFGPGTRLTVT.

This rearrangement joins TRBV5-8 to TRBJ1-4; no firm D call. Germline-derived CDR1 and CDR2 are SGHTS and YDEGEE. This CDR3 contains 20 residues. The V and J ends lost 4 bases and 0 bases respectively, with 25 bases between them. Written as DNA, the CDR3 is TGTGCCAGCAGCCGTGGACGGGAACAACCCACCATCTCAACTAATGAAAAACTGTTTTTT. This translates into CASSRGREQPTISTNEKLFF.

V and J are TRBV29-1 and TRBJ2-6, with 9 bases identical to TRBD1. Germline V gene lookup returns CDR1 SQVTM and CDR2 ANQGSEA. The CDR3 sequence is 18 residues long. V trimming: 8 bases; J trimming: 2 bases; junction bases outside the gene matches: 16. This CDR3 is CSITNRDRDVTGANVLTF. CDR3 sequence (DNA): TGCAGCATAACCAACCGGGACAGGGACGTTACTGGGGCCAACGTCCTGACTTTC.

This clone was recorded only once. The chain has TRBV5-6 and TRBJ1-1; D unresolved. The germline V gene encodes CDR1 SGHDT and CDR2 YYEEEE. The CDR3 sequence is 14 residues long. The V gene lost 7 bases and the J gene lost 3 bases, with 16 bases spanning the gap. Written as DNA, the CDR3 is TGTGCCAGCGCCTCCGAGGCGGTTTACACTGAAGCTTTCTTT. Translating gives CASASEAVYTEAFF.

This clone was seen only once. CDR3 DNA sequence: TGTGCCAGCAGTGACGAGGAGCGGGAGGGAGAGACCCAGTACTTC. This encodes CASSDEEREGETQYF. This chain links TRBV6-4 with TRBJ2-5; TRBD2 matches at 10 bases. The germline gives CDR1 MRHNA, CDR2 SNTAGT. CDR3 length equals 15 residues. Trimming took 2 bases from V and 4 from J; bases not matched to a gene: 4.

The chain carries TRBV2 and TRBJ2-7, with D possibly being TRBD2 (6 bases). Trimming removed 6 bases at V and 5 bases at J, with 14 bases between. The CDR3 totals 13 residues. Germline CDR1 SNHLY, CDR2 FYNNEI. The CDR3 here is CASRVVGGHEQYF. CDR3 coding DNA: TGTGCCAGCAGGGTAGTGGGAGGTCACGAGCAGTACTTC.

The chain is built from TRBV4-1 and TRBJ1-2, with TRBD1 identical over 9 bases. The CDR3 length is 17 residues. Germline CDR1 and CDR2: MGHRA and YSYEKL. The junction had 7 bases not matched to a gene; V was cut back by 2 bases and J by 0 bases. DNA of the CDR3: TGCGCCAGCAGCCAAAATAGGGACAGGGAAACTAACTATGGCTACACCTTC. This gives the protein CASSQNRDRETNYGYTF.

V is TRBV27 and J is TRBJ2-7, with 8 bases identical to TRBD2. V was clipped by 0 bases and J by 4 bases; unmatched bases: 11. Germline CDR1 and CDR2: MNHEY and SMNVEV (reference sequence). The CDR3 is 17 residues long. The CDR3 DNA reads TGTGCCAGCAGTTTATCGAGCGGGAGCCGATATTCTTACGAGCAGTACTTC. Protein product: CASSLSSGSRYSYEQYF.

The CDR3 bases are TGTGCCAGCAGTGACCGGAGGGCAGATACGCAGTATTTT. The encoded protein is CASSDRRADTQYF. The V gene is TRBV2, the J gene TRBJ2-3; TRBD2 might be the D (6 bases). Trimming removed 3 bases from V and 4 bases from J, with 8 bases in between. CDR1 is SNHLY and CDR2 is FYNNEI in the germline V gene. This CDR3 has 13 residues.

This clone was counted a few times. V gene TRBV19 combines with J gene TRBJ1-1, with TRBD1 identical over 8 bases. The CDR3 extends over 17 amino acids. From germline, CDR1 is LNHDA and CDR2 SQIVND (reference sequence). V was clipped by 4 bases and J by 1 base; unmatched bases: 11. CDR3 residues: CASSTDRGSAKNTEAFF. CDR3 DNA: TGTGCCAGTAGTACTGACAGGGGTAGTGCAAAGAACACTGAAGCTTTCTTT.

The V call is TRBV4-1, the J call TRBJ2-4, with 8 bases identical to TRBD2. In germline, CDR1 is MGHRA, CDR2 YSYEKL. The V segment lost 5 bases and the J segment 2 bases; nucleotides outside the gene matches: 11. The CDR3 covers 17 residues. The CDR3 reads CASSSPWRGAPKNIQYF. The CDR3 DNA sequence: TGCGCCAGCAGCTCCCCTTGGCGGGGGGCACCCAAAAACATTCAGTACTTC.